This TCR beta chain was sequenced in a study of cytomegalovirus exposure and HLA in healthy donors (dated by TCRdb to 2016 to 2017). For context, the study as a whole: In an earlier analysis of approximately 640 of the donors, approximately 300 Gb of sequence data and about 110 million unique TCR beta sequences from about 179 million T cells were reported. Rather than using new phenotypic data, the later analysis identified candidate immune exposures from TCR beta sequences and from how often those sequences occurred across donors. All discovery cohort repertoires had been generated using a single sequencing platform. HLA typing included class I and class II loci at four-digit resolution. To predict cytomegalovirus infection status, the study brought together high-throughput TCR immunosequencing, statistical association of individual TCRs with disease status, and machine learning. The study profiled the T cell repertoires of hundreds of subjects by immunosequencing and related them to cytomegalovirus serostatus. The aim of the study was to test whether cataloging public T cell receptors could identify signatures of past pathogen exposure. Besides the first cohort of around 670 subjects, a separate validation cohort made up of over 100 different subjects was used. The number of donors typed differed by locus, with roughly 620-640 for A, B, C, DRB1 and DQB1, 522 for DQA1, 606 for DPA1, and under 490 for DPB1. An earlier analysis of approximately 580 of the donors used high-throughput TCR beta sequencing to judge whether each TCR beta V gene segment behaved as functional or pseudogenic. A later analysis re-examined previously published TCR beta repertoires from more than 600 donors and added high-resolution HLA genotyping to investigate patterns of TCR occurrence. About 5 DR-DQ haplotypes were handled as single units for association and clustering, since linkage in the cohort was strong. A later genetic analysis used genome-wide SNP genotypes for about three fifths of the 666 donors, treating that subset as a discovery cohort. The genetic ancestry cluster associated with self-reported Caucasian donors included 70% to 85% of the roughly 400 genotyped donors. Roughly 290 gigabases of sequencing data and 70 million to 95 million unique TCR sequences made up an early release that covered roughly 670 HLA-typed donors. Donor age, sex, ethnicity and CMV serostatus were compiled together with the repertoire data. Among around 400 genotyped donors of the cohort, an average of approximately 240,000 unique TCR beta nucleotide sequences was sequenced per donor, of which 15% to 20% were non-productive. The paper's findings and limits, for the study overall: The classifier was reported to diagnose cytomegalovirus status with high specificity and sensitivity in both the original cohort and the validation cohort. Across donors, most TCR sequences were observed very rarely, whereas some public TCRs were present in many individuals. A total of 150 or so TCR beta chains were listed by the study as associated with cytomegalovirus. Several of the top co-occurrence clusters appeared to be linked to parvovirus B19, influenza, CMV and Epstein-Barr virus, according to a later analysis. A later genetic analysis associated a missense DCLRE1C variant with V-gene and J-gene trimming of TCR beta chains, and an independent cohort replicated the association. A group of highly shared sequence variants was considered likely to be a technical artifact of the sequencing pipeline. The only immune exposure information available for the cohort was CMV serostatus. Some IMGT-functional V segments, including TRBV6-2 and TRBV6-3, could not be distinguished by the 87-base-pair reads and were therefore excluded. HLA typing was unavailable for some donors at each locus, so association tests used only the typed subset. The cohort was sequenced for TCR beta chains only, and without alpha or paired-chain data the features that could be detected were limited. At a false discovery rate of 0.05, a later analysis linked 16,951 TCR beta sequences to specific HLA alleles. Roughly uniform sequencing depth across donors was assumed in presence/absence analyses, although this assumption may not hold. Roughly 17 rarely observed V segments, including chromosome 9 orphons, were excluded from the earlier analysis of approximately 500 of the donors because counts were too low. In a later analysis, most CMV-associated TCR beta chains were found to appear HLA-restricted, with HLA associations seemingly driven largely by CMV exposure. In vitro tests confirmed that a few of the cytomegalovirus-associated TCR beta chains recognize cytomegalovirus antigens. Linkage disequilibrium might explain the correlated functional status among segregating V segments, but an unknown experimental factor could not be excluded. Assigning TCR associations to individual alleles was difficult when HLA alleles, especially DR and DQ, strongly co-occurred. Broadly in line with IMGT annotations, most TCR beta V segments showed up in productive rearrangements about 87% or about 30% of the time in an earlier analysis of 587 of the donors. The authors suggested that the approach could potentially be generalized to other disease states and immunological phenotypes. According to a later genetic analysis, donors in an Asian-associated ancestry cluster had fewer N-insertions in productive TCRs than the roughly 700-donor mean. According to a later analysis, TCR association rates differed among HLA loci, with DRB1 alleles showing the most associated TCRs and HLA-C alleles showing the fewest. In a later analysis, HLA-associated TCR beta chains were found to be more clonally expanded and to have lower generation probabilities than equally common non-associated chains. A further reported finding was that TCR beta sequences accurately predicted the HLA-A and HLA-B alleles for most subjects in the first cohort.

In total, around 600 healthy bone marrow donors made up the cohort. Cohort members were all nominally healthy when sampled, although unrecorded immune exposures were likely present. The donor was CMV seropositive and was included in the group of some 290 seropositive cohort members. Every donor gave a peripheral blood sample, and the peripheral blood mononuclear cells from that sample were used for TCR beta sequencing. Genomic DNA was extracted from the blood cell samples with the Qiagen DNeasy Blood Extraction Kit. As regards this clone: Its antigen is still unknown. The sample holds no much larger clone one base away, and base qualities are not on file.

V has 6 bases trimmed and J has 6 bases trimmed; junction bases matching no gene number 10. From its cysteine to its phenylalanine, the CDR3 spans 15 amino acids. Here the CDR3 DNA is all that survives: 45 bases in frame from base 1. Based on the germline V gene, the CDR1 and CDR2 sequences are ENHRY and SYGVKD. The library was prepared using the immunoSEQ multiplex PCR assay. For the multiplex PCR, a mixture combining 60 forward primers for TCR Vbeta segments and 13 reverse primers for TCR Jbeta segments was used. Amplification of the CDR3 region of rearranged TCR beta genes was performed with a multiplex PCR assay on genomic DNA. The Illumina HiSeq System was used to sequence the amplified TCR beta libraries as 87-base-pair reads. On the study's bioinformatics: A later analysis counted approximately 76 million unique TCR beta chains across the approximately 700 repertoires, and some 11 million of these chains were shared by at least two donors. Raw reads were error-corrected and collapsed into unique sequences with a nearest-neighbor algorithm that merged closely related sequences to remove PCR and sequencing errors. Alignment of CDR3 sequences to IMGT reference sequences was used to assign V, D and J gene segments. Each retained sequence needed at least a six-nucleotide match to both a V gene segment and a J gene segment. Rearrangements were called productive when the CDR3 lacked stop codons and stayed in frame with V and J; all others were non-productive. CDR3 was defined by IMGT convention, running from the second conserved V-encoded cysteine to the conserved J-encoded phenylalanine. In an earlier analysis of roughly 610 of the donors, sequences lacking an unambiguous match to a single V gene segment were excluded. An earlier analysis of just under 600 of the donors called V segments functional above 56.7% productive rearrangements and segregating when the between-donor standard deviation exceeded 5%. A statistical classification framework was developed to diagnose cytomegalovirus status using the catalog of TCR beta chain sequences. V and J gene assignment, in a later analysis, came from comparing TCR nucleotide sequences with IMGT/GENE-DB human TR gene sequences. Using the TCRdist pipeline, a later analysis assigned CDR3 sequences along with most-parsimonious VDJ recombination scenarios. In a later analysis, each TCR beta chain was defined by its CDR3 amino acid sequence together with its V-gene family, and reads lacking a unique V-gene family were excluded. As a way to deal with suspected cross-contamination and a sequencing artifact, a later analysis dropped hundreds of nucleotide sequences that were highly shared and had low generation probability. For each public chain, a later analysis derived a clonal expansion index from normalized ranks of inferred template counts within each repertoire. Generation probabilities in a later analysis came from a VDJ recombination model fitted to out-of-frame rearrangements, and those results were checked against IGoR. Hypergeometric tests were used in a later analysis to score TCR-TCR, TCR-HLA and TCR-CMV co-occurrence, with a repertoire-size bias correction applied to the TCR pairs. False discovery rates were estimated in a later analysis by permuting HLA or CMV assignments 20 times. In a later analysis, co-occurring TCRs were grouped using DBSCAN, and TCRdist sequence similarity was added for clustering within HLA-allele-positive subsets. Repertoires with fewer than 30,000 or more than 120,000 public chains, plus five repertoires with anomalous nucleotide sharing, were excluded from co-occurrence clustering. Drawn from immuneACCESS, this table holds only the in-frame rearrangements with V and J called that TCRdb kept. Clones are partly lost; checked studies trace under half to an unresolved V gene and leave the rest unexplained. V, J and clone size are those of that table, while D and trimming were read from the DNA. A total of approximately 120,000 clones appear in this sample, 73% of them only once. 4% to 5.5% of the sample is held by the ten biggest clonotypes.

Sequencing was performed on PBMCs. Recombination connected TRBV10-3 to TRBJ1-5, with 8 central nucleotides matching TRBD1. This clonotype was obtained from a man between 60 and 75 years old in good health and CMV-seropositive. CDR3 reads: CAISDSGGRSQPQHF. The DNA sequence is as follows: TGTGCCATCAGCGACTCAGGGGGCCGGAGTCAGCCCCAGCATTTT.